These T cell receptor beta chains were read from a single sample in a study of T-cell memory formation after mild COVID-19. A single record per CDR3 protein comes from TCRdb applying MiXCR to the 5' RACE reads. The sample has approximately 150,000 distinct CDR3 sequences; under 25% are singletons. The sample comprised PBMCs or a T cell subset sorted from them (not recorded which). The receptors shown here come from an adult woman who had mild COVID-19 (a few samples of this study predate the infection). Cell type and time point are not known. Both conserved end residues are part of each CDR3. The D gene is left open where the match is weak. Part of the rows lack a size; the others show once, few, many or a class for expanded clones.

J gene | D gene | clone size | V gene | CDR3 DNA | CDR3 protein
TRBJ1-1 | - | few | TRBV20-1 | TGCAGTGCTAACGCTGAAGCTTTCTTT | CSANAEAFF
TRBJ2-2 | - | few | TRBV9 | TGTGCCAGCAGCGTCACGCTGGCGGGGAACACCGGGGAGCTGTTTTTT | CASSVTLAGNTGELFF
TRBJ1-1 | TRBD1 | few | TRBV4-2 | TGTGCCAGCAGCCCCGACAGGGCCACTGAAGCTTTCTTT | CASSPDRATEAFF
TRBJ1-5 | TRBD1 | - | TRBV20-1 | TGCAGTGCTAGAGATCCGACAGGGGGTCATCAGCCCCAGCATTTT | CSARDPTGGHQPQHF
TRBJ2-2 | - | few | TRBV5-1 | TGCGCCAGCAGCTTGGCCAGGGAAGGTTCCGGGGAGCTGTTTTTT | CASSLAREGSGELFF
TRBJ2-3 | TRBD1 | many | TRBV5-1 | TGCGCCAGCAGCTCCTATGACAGGGGCGGGAGCACAGATACGCAGTATTTT | CASSSYDRGGSTDTQYF
TRBJ2-2 | - | few | TRBV11-1 | TGTGCCAGCAGCAAAGTTCAGGGTTCCGGGGAGCTGTTTTTT | CASSKVQGSGELFF
TRBJ1-5 | - | - | TRBV24-1 | TGTGCCACCAGTGATTCCACAGGGAACCCTAGCAATCAGCCCCAGCATTTT | CATSDSTGNPSNQPQHF
TRBJ2-5 | TRBD2 | few | TRBV14 | TGTGCCAGCAGCCAAGAATCGTGGCTAGCGGGAGGCGGGGAGACCCAGTACTTC | CASSQESWLAGGGETQYF
TRBJ2-5 | - | few | TRBV4-2 | TGTGCCAGCAGCCAACCCCAAGAGACCCAGTACTTC | CASSQPQETQYF
TRBJ2-5 | TRBD2 | - | TRBV12-3/TRBV12-4 | TGTGCCAGCAGCCGCAGGGGACTAGCGGGAAAGTTAGAGACCCAGTACTTC | CASSRRGLAGKLETQYF
TRBJ1-3 | - | - | TRBV9 | TGTGCCAGCAGCGTAACCTGGATGTCGCGTTCCGGAGACACCATATATTTT | CASSVTWMSRSGDTIYF
TRBJ2-7 | - | few | TRBV4-1 | TGCGCCAGCAGCCAAGATCAGCGACTGGCCTACGAGCAGTACTTC | CASSQDQRLAYEQYF
TRBJ1-6 | - | - | TRBV2 | TGTGCCAGCCGGGACAACTATAATTCACCCCTCCACTTT | CASRDNYNSPLHF
TRBJ2-5 | - | - | TRBV12-3/TRBV12-4 | TGTGCCAGCAGTTTTAGGACCACCCAAGAGACCCAGTACTTC | CASSFRTTQETQYF
TRBJ1-1 | TRBD1 | few | TRBV6-4 | TGTGCCAGCAGTGACCAGACAGGGAGCACTGAAGCTTTCTTT | CASSDQTGSTEAFF
TRBJ1-1 | TRBD1 | few | TRBV20-1 | TGCAGTGCTAGGGCCCCAGGGGGCGCACGAACTGAAGCTTTCTTT | CSARAPGGARTEAFF
TRBJ1-6 | - | - | TRBV15 | TGTGCCACTAGGTCCGGCCTATCAACGGGGTCACCCCTCCACTTT | CATRSGLSTGSPLHF
TRBJ1-1 | - | - | TRBV11-2 | TGTGCCAGCAGCTTTGAAGTCAGGAAGAACACTGAAGCTTTCTTT | CASSFEVRKNTEAFF
TRBJ2-7 | - | - | TRBV12-3/TRBV12-4 | TGTGCCAGCAGCCTGAAGTCCCCGGCGGAGCAGTACTTC | CASSLKSPAEQYF
TRBJ2-2 | - | - | TRBV29-1 | TGCAGCGTTTTTAGCACCGGGGAGCTGTTTTTT | CSVFSTGELFF
TRBJ2-5 | TRBD2 | - | TRBV7-9 | TGTGCCAGCAGCTTAGCCAGTAGCGGGAGTTACTTC | CASSLASSGSYF
TRBJ1-2 | - | few | TRBV20-1 | TGCAGTGCTCCGGACATTGGGAACTATGGCTACACCTTC | CSAPDIGNYGYTF
TRBJ1-1 | - | - | TRBV24-1 | TGTGCCACCAGTGATCCGTTGGGGGGAGCTGAAGCTTTCTTT | CATSDPLGGAEAFF
TRBJ1-2 | TRBD1 | few | TRBV20-1 | TGCAGTGCTCGTCCGGGACAGGGGGCGTATGGCTACACCTTC | CSARPGQGAYGYTF
TRBJ2-1 | TRBD2 | few | TRBV12-3/TRBV12-4 | TGTGCCAGCAGTACGAGGACTAGCGGCCGAGTCGGTTACAATGAGCAGTTCTTC | CASSTRTSGRVGYNEQFF
TRBJ1-2 | - | - | TRBV4-2 | TGTGCCAGCAGCCAAGATCCAGGAACTATCTATGGCTACACCTTC | CASSQDPGTIYGYTF
TRBJ1-2 | TRBD1 | - | TRBV11-2 | TGTGCCAGCAGAACCATAGGGGGCCTTGAGACCTATGGCTACACCTTC | CASRTIGGLETYGYTF
TRBJ2-7 | TRBD2 | few | TRBV7-6 | TGTGCCAGCAGCTTCAGCCCAGGGGGTAGCGGGAGTTACGAGCAGTACTTC | CASSFSPGGSGSYEQYF
TRBJ2-3 | - | few | TRBV20-1 | TGCAGTGCTAGAGTTCCCGGGCGGAGCACAGATACGCAGTATTTT | CSARVPGRSTDTQYF
TRBJ2-1 | TRBD2 | - | TRBV20-1 | TGCAGTGCTACTGCCCGACTAGCGGGGAGGGATGAGCAGTTCTTC | CSATARLAGRDEQFF
TRBJ2-1 | TRBD2 | few | TRBV7-9 | TGTGCCAGCAGCCTGACTAGCGGGGGGCCCAATGAGCAGTTCTTC | CASSLTSGGPNEQFF
TRBJ1-2 | - | few | TRBV20-1 | TGCAGTGCTAGCTCTCTCCTTGATTCCTATGGCTACACCTTC | CSASSLLDSYGYTF
TRBJ2-1 | TRBD1 | few | TRBV12-3/TRBV12-4 | TGTGCCAGCAGTTTTCGTAGGGACAGGGAGTATGAGCAGTTCTTC | CASSFRRDREYEQFF
TRBJ2-3 | TRBD1 | few | TRBV12-3/TRBV12-4 | TGTGCCAGCAGGGCCGGGACAGGGCAAACAGATACGCAGTATTTT | CASRAGTGQTDTQYF
TRBJ1-2 | TRBD1 | - | TRBV6-6 | TGTGCCAGCAGTTGGGACAGGGGAAATGGCTACACCTTC | CASSWDRGNGYTF
TRBJ1-3 | - | - | TRBV12-3/TRBV12-4 | TGTGCCAGCAGGGCTTGGGATTCGGGAGGAAACACCATATATTTT | CASRAWDSGGNTIYF
TRBJ2-2 | TRBD1 | few | TRBV2 | TGTGCCAGCAGTGAGGGATTTGGACAGGGAGGAGGAACCGGGGAGCTGTTTTTT | CASSEGFGQGGGTGELFF
TRBJ2-5 | - | few | TRBV24-1 | TGTGCCACCAGCGATGGGGCCCAAGAGACCCAGTACTTC | CATSDGAQETQYF
TRBJ1-4 | - | - | TRBV18 | TGTGCCAGCTCACCTTCACCGGACCTTAATGAAAAACTGTTTTTT | CASSPSPDLNEKLFF
TRBJ2-3 | TRBD1 | - | TRBV6-4 | TGTGCCAGCAGTGACTCGGAGACAGGGTTCCCAGATACGCAGTATTTT | CASSDSETGFPDTQYF
TRBJ2-7 | TRBD1 | few | TRBV5-1 | TGCGCCAGCAGCTCTGGTCCCGGGACAGGTCTGAACGAGCAGTACTTC | CASSSGPGTGLNEQYF